This is a list of T cell receptor beta chains from one sample in a study of blood T cell repertoires in COVID-19. Clones were read by immunoSEQ multiplex PCR, and TCRdb kept only the in-frame ones, dropping some. The table has roughly 250,000 clones, 85% to 90% seen once. Sequencing was done on a sample of peripheral blood. The receptors stem from a man in his thirties or forties with acute or convalescent COVID-19. The CDR3 runs from the conserved cysteine through the conserved F or W. The D gene is left open where the match is weak. Clone size appears in some rows only: once, few, many, or a class for an expanded clone.

j_gene	d_gene	abundance	v_gene	CDR3nt	CDR3aa
TRBJ2-1	TRBD1	NA	TRBV7-9	TGTGCCAGCAGCTCGACAGGGGTCTCCTACAATGAGCAGTTCTTC	CASSSTGVSYNEQFF
TRBJ2-7	TRBD2	once	TRBV3-1/TRBV3-2	TGTGCCAGCAGCCAAGGAAGAGTTGCTAGCGGCTACGAGCAGTACTTC	CASSQGRVASGYEQYF
TRBJ1-3	TRBD1	NA	TRBV19	TGTGCCAGTCACTTATCGGACAGGGCAAGCTCTGGAAACACCATATATTTT	CASHLSDRASSGNTIYF
TRBJ2-2	TRBD1	NA	TRBV27	TGTGCCAGCAAGGACAGGAGGAACACCGGGGAGCTGTTTTTT	CASKDRRNTGELFF
TRBJ2-1	TRBD1	NA	TRBV10-1	TGCGCCAGCAGTGAGAGTATACAGGGGGTGGCGTTCTTC	CASSESIQGVAFF
TRBJ1-2	NA	once	TRBV2	TGTGCCAGCAGGGGGCAGACCATGACCTATGGCTACACCTTC	CASRGQTMTYGYTF
TRBJ1-4	TRBD1	NA	TRBV30	TGTGCCTGGGTACCGGGACAGGGGGACGAAAAACTGTTTTTT	CAWVPGQGDEKLFF
TRBJ1-6	NA	NA	TRBV5-5	TGTGCCAGCAGAGAGCGAGCGACCTCACCCCTCCACTTT	CASRERATSPLHF
TRBJ1-6	NA	NA	TRBV5-1	TGCGCCAGCAGCTTTCAGGGAACAAATTCACCCCTCCACTTT	CASSFQGTNSPLHF
TRBJ1-3	NA	NA	TRBV5-1	TGCGCCAGCACACCAGGCCAGGGAAGTTCAAACACCATATATTTT	CASTPGQGSSNTIYF
TRBJ2-7	TRBD2	once	TRBV18	TGTGCCAGCGGCGGGAGAGCGGTGGAGCAGTACTTC	CASGGRAVEQYF
TRBJ2-7	NA	NA	TRBV15	TGTGCCACCAGCCGCGGGACAGAGTACGAGCAGTACTTC	CATSRGTEYEQYF
TRBJ1-3	NA	NA	TRBV3-1/TRBV3-2	TGTGCCAGCAGCCAAGATTACTCTGGAAACACCATATATTTT	CASSQDYSGNTIYF
TRBJ2-6	NA	NA	TRBV3-1/TRBV3-2	TGTGCCAGCAGACCCGGACTGGCCTCTGGGGCCAACGTCCTGACTTTC	CASRPGLASGANVLTF
TRBJ2-1	NA	NA	TRBV6-2/TRBV6-3	TGTGCCAGCAGTTCCCCTGGACTCGAAAGAAAGAATGAGCAGTTCTTC	CASSSPGLERKNEQFF
TRBJ1-1	TRBD1	NA	TRBV11-2	TGTGCCAGCAGCTTAGATAGGGACAGTGGGTATGAAGCTTTCTTT	CASSLDRDSGYEAFF
TRBJ1-2	NA	NA	TRBV27	TGTGCCAGCAGTTTAACGGTTGGTCTGTATGGCTACACCTTC	CASSLTVGLYGYTF
TRBJ1-1	TRBD1	NA	TRBV9	TGTGCCAGCAGCTCAAACAGGGGGATGACTGAAGCTTTCTTT	CASSSNRGMTEAFF
TRBJ1-3	NA	NA	TRBV14	TGTGCCAGCAGCCAAGTGGGCACGAGTCTCTCTGGAAACACCATATATTTT	CASSQVGTSLSGNTIYF
TRBJ1-3	NA	NA	TRBV11-2	TGTGTCCCACCGGTTTCTGTAGACACCATATATTTT	CVPPVSVDTIYF
TRBJ2-7	NA	NA	TRBV7-2	TGTGCCAGCAGCTCCTATCAGGGGAAGTCCTACGAGCAGTACTTC	CASSSYQGKSYEQYF
TRBJ2-1	NA	NA	TRBV7-8	TGTGCCAGCAGCTCAAAAGCCTTCACCTACAATGAGCAGTTCTTC	CASSSKAFTYNEQFF
TRBJ2-2	TRBD1	NA	TRBV2	TGTGCCAGCGGGACAGGGACCGGGGAGCTGTTTTTT	CASGTGTGELFF
TRBJ2-7	TRBD1	once	TRBV6-5	TGTGCCAGCAGTTACTCCCCGGGACAGGGATACGAGCAGTACTTC	CASSYSPGQGYEQYF
TRBJ2-7	TRBD2	once	TRBV2	TGTGCCAGCAGTGAAGCAACGACTAGCGGGCTTCACGAGCAGTACTTC	CASSEATTSGLHEQYF
TRBJ2-2	NA	NA	TRBV5-1	TGCGCCAGCAGCTTAGGGGCCCCGAACACCGGGGAGCTGTTTTTT	CASSLGAPNTGELFF